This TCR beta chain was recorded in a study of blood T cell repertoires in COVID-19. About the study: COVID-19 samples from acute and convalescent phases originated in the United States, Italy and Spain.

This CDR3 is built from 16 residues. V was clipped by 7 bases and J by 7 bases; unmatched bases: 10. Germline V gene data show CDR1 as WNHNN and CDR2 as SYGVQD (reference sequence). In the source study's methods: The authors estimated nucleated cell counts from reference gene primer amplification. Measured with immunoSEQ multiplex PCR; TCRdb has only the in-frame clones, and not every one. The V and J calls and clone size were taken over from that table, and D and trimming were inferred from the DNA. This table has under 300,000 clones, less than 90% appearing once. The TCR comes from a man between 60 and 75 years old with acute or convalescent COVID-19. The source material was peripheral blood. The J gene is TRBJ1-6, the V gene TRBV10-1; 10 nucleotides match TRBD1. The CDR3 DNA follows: TGCGCCAGCATCCGGGACAGGGGAACAGGGAATTCACCCCTCCACTTT. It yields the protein CASIRDRGTGNSPLHF.